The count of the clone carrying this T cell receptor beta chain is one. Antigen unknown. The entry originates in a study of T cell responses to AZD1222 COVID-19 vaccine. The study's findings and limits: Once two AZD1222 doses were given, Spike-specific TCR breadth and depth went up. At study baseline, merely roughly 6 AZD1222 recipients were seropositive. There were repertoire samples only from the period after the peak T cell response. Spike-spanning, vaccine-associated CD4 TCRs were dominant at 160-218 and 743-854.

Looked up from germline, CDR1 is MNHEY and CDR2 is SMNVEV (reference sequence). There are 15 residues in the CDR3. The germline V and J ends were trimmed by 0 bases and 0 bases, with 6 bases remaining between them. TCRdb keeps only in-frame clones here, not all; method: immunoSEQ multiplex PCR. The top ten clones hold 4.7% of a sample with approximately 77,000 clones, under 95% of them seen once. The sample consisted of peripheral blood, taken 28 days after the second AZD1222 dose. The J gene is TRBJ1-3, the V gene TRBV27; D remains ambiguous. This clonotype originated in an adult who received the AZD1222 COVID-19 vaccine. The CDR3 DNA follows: TGTGCCAGCAGTTTATCGTTCATCTCTGGAAACACCATATATTTT. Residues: CASSLSFISGNTIYF.